This TCR beta chain was sequenced during a study of Ad26.COV2.S vaccination and SARS-CoV-2 variants. Study observations and caveats: Compared with placebo recipients, vaccine recipients had higher spike-specific TCR breadth.

Clones were sequenced by immunoSEQ multiplex PCR, and TCRdb holds only the in-frame ones, with some missing. This table has roughly 100,000 clones, around 81% appearing once. The germline V gene encodes CDR1 WNHNN and CDR2 SYGVQD (reference sequence). The CDR3 has 13 residues. V shed 10 bases and J 8 bases; nucleotides not matched to a gene: 8. Comment on this clone: Its antigen remains unknown.

Source: peripheral blood, taken after recovery from COVID-19. The clonotype was recovered from a human donor who had recovered from COVID-19. V and J are TRBV10-1 and TRBJ2-1; 10 bases line up with TRBD1. DNA of the CDR3: TGCGCCACCGGACAGGGGGGGATGGATGAGCAGTTCTTC. It translates to CATGQGGMDEQFF.